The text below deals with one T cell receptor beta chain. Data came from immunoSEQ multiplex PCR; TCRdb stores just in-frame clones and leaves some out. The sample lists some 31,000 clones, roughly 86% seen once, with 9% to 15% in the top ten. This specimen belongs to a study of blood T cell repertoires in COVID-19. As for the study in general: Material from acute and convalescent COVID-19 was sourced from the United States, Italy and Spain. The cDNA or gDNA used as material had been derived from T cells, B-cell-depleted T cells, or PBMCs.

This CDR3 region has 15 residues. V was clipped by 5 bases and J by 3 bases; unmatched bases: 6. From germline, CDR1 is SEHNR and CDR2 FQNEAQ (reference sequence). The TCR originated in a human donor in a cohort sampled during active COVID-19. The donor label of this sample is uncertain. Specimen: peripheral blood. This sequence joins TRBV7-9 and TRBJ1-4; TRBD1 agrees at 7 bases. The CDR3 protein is CASSVTGLSNEKLFF. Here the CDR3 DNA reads TGTGCCAGCAGCGTGACAGGGTTGTCTAATGAAAAACTGTTTTTT.